The TCR beta chain under discussion was sequenced for a study of blood T cell repertoires in COVID-19. As for the study in general: The samples span acute and convalescent COVID-19 from the United States, Italy and Spain. The cDNA or gDNA used as material had been derived from T cells, B-cell-depleted T cells, or PBMCs.

How the authors handled the data: Nucleated cell counts were estimated from reference gene primer amplification. Here immunoSEQ multiplex PCR was the method, and the copy in TCRdb shows in-frame clones only, minus some. V and J calls and clone size follow that table, whereas D and trimming were derived from the DNA. The table has 45,000 to 70,000 clones, approximately 89% seen once. Germline CDR1 and CDR2: SGDLS and YYNGEE. CDR3 length: 15 amino acids. V shed 4 bases and J shed 2 bases, with 13 bases lying between them. The rearrangement uses TRBV9 and TRBJ2-1, with D perhaps matching TRBD2 (7 bases). What was sequenced was peripheral blood. This receptor was identified in a woman aged 60-75 years with active COVID-19. CDR3 in amino acids: CASSPAGAPYNEQFF. The DNA for the CDR3 is TGTGCCAGCAGCCCGGCGGGGGCGCCCTACAATGAGCAGTTCTTC.